The 3 T cell receptor beta chains reported below all come from one sample, sequenced in a study of T cell changes during pregnancy in multiple sclerosis. The method was immunoSEQ multiplex PCR; TCRdb's version includes in-frame clones alone and lacks a portion of them. The data show 30,000 to 35,000 clones, almost 90% seen once. Source: CD4+ T cells from peripheral blood mononuclear cells, taken in the third trimester of pregnancy. The receptors come from a female donor in good health, enrolled as a control in a pregnancy study.

V gene TRBV27 combines with J gene TRBJ2-5, with 11 positions matching TRBD2. The CDR3 contains 17 residues. CDR1 is MNHEY, CDR2 SMNVEV, per germline (reference sequence). The ends lost 3 bases at V and 2 bases at J; junction bases unmatched: 8. The DNA of the CDR3 is TGTGCCAGCAGTTTGATATCGGGACTAGCGGCACAAGAGACCCAGTACTTC. This sequence encodes CASSLISGLAAQETQYF.

The chain joins TRBV27 to TRBJ1-5, with no clear D. The CDR3 is made up of 13 amino acids. V dropped 11 bases and J dropped 5 bases, with 16 bases sitting between them. From germline, CDR1 is MNHEY and CDR2 SMNVEV (reference sequence). CDR3 nucleotides: TGTGCCTGCGGCGGGGTCCGCGATCAGCCCCAGCATTTT. Encoded protein: CACGGVRDQPQHF.

This chain links TRBV7-2 with TRBJ2-2, with a tentative D call TRBD1 (5 bases). The V gene's germline CDR1 is SGHTA and CDR2 FQGNSA. The CDR3 consists of 14 residues. V was pared by 1 base and J by 3 bases, with 6 bases between. DNA of the CDR3: TGTGCCAGCAGCTTAGGGGGCTACACCGGGGAGCTGTTTTTT. Translated, it gives CASSLGGYTGELFF.